This T cell receptor beta chain was obtained from a study of T cells in Graves' hyperthyroidism and ophthalmopathy. The table lists this clonotype with a few counts. The CDR3 is 13 amino acids. V was shortened by 0 bases and J by 3 bases, with 6 bases between the two germline ends. Germline assignment: CDR1 SGDLS and CDR2 YYNGEE. TCR beta CDR3 regions were amplified from RNA. Researchers ran a first-round RT-PCR on the TCR CDR3 using the HTBI primer set. TCRdb passed the multiplex PCR reads through MiXCR, listing each CDR3 protein once. Altogether roughly 530,000 distinct CDR3 sequences are present, 15% to 20% being singletons, with the ten largest covering roughly 18%.

The specimen sequenced was blood. This TCR was sampled from a woman between 18 and 29 years old with Graves' ophthalmopathy. The chain employs TRBV9 and TRBJ1-1; no definite D call. This CDR3 is CASSVVEDTEAFF. Here the CDR3 DNA reads TGTGCCAGCAGCGTAGTAGAGGACACTGAAGCTTTCTTT.